What follows describes a single T cell receptor (beta chain). Antigen specificity is unknown. This sample is part of a study of radiotherapy plus CTLA-4 blockade in lung cancer. On the study more broadly: More than 15% of patients responded objectively, and around 31% achieved disease control.

The V end lost 0 bases, the J end lost 2 bases, and 8 bases lay between the germline ends. The CDR3 extends over 15 amino acids. Germline V gene sequence: CDR1 LNHNV, CDR2 YYDKDF (reference sequence). Whole-study findings and limits: After treatment with radiotherapy plus ipilimumab, TCR clones that came from the tumor expanded in blood.

This table comes from immunoSEQ multiplex PCR, and its TCRdb copy is limited to in-frame clones, with some not included. The sample consists of about 93,000 clones, 88% of them appearing once. Source: peripheral blood, taken from a patient treated with radiotherapy plus ipilimumab. The sequence was collected from a human donor with non-small cell lung cancer that progressed on radiotherapy plus ipilimumab. The chain has TRBV15 and TRBJ1-3; D is uncertain. Here the CDR3 DNA reads TGTGCCACCAGCAGAGATCCAGGTGCTGGAAACACCATATATTTT. Residues: CATSRDPGAGNTIYF. Based on the CDR3 plus reference TRBV15 and TRBJ1-3, the full variable domain is DAMVIQNPRYQVTQFGKPVTLSCSQTLNHNVMYWYQQKSSQAPKLLFHYYDKDFNNEADTPDNFQSRRPNTSFCFLDIRSPGLGDTAMYLCATSRDPGAGNTIYFGEGSWLTVV.